This T cell receptor (beta chain) is from a study of cytomegalovirus exposure and HLA in healthy donors. Overall study: Clustering assigned around 77% of the roughly 400 genotyped donors to the Caucasian-associated ancestry cluster. Findings and limits, study-wide: TCR association rates varied by HLA locus in a later analysis, with DRB1 highest and HLA-C lowest. For most TCR beta V segments, an earlier analysis put the productive rate at about 90% or about 30% of the time.

Trimming at V came to 4 bases and at J to 3 bases, leaving 5 bases not matched to a gene. The CDR3 loop spans 16 amino acids. Germline CDR1 is MNHEY and CDR2 is SMNVEV (reference sequence). With 60 Vbeta and 13 Jbeta primers, the PCR was carried out. The repertoire was sequenced with immunoSEQ multiplex PCR; TCRdb's copy has only in-frame clones and lacks some. This table holds 200,000 to 250,000 clones. As for this clone: The antigen is not known.

This chain links TRBV27 with TRBJ2-2, with 10 positions matching TRBD1. The sequenced sample was PBMCs. This clonotype was obtained from a woman in her thirties in good health and CMV-seropositive. Here the CDR3 DNA reads TGTGCCAGCAGTTCTGACAGGGGGCAGGACACCGGGGAGCTGTTTTTT. This codes for CASSSDRGQDTGELFF.